This is a list of T cell receptor beta chains from one sample in a study of blood T cell repertoires in COVID-19. TCRdb's copy holds only in-frame clones and misses some; the assay was immunoSEQ multiplex PCR. Here the sample spans roughly 150,000 clones, approximately 90% being singletons. The source material was peripheral blood. The source is a human donor in a cohort sampled during active COVID-19. Both conserved end residues are part of each CDR3. D genes are given only for firm matches. Rows give clone size only sometimes, using once, few, many, or a class for an expanded clone.

.,TRBD1,TRBJ1-6,TRBV9,CASSSRQGASSPLHF,TGTGCCAGCAGCTCAAGACAGGGGGCAAGTTCACCCCTCCACTTT
.,TRBD1,TRBJ1-2,TRBV5-1,CASLRGTGTYEGYTF,TGCGCCAGCTTGCGAGGGACAGGGACATACGAGGGCTACACCTTC
.,.,TRBJ1-3,TRBV9,CASSAGPGGFQGNTIYF,TGTGCCAGCAGCGCAGGACCTGGAGGTTTTCAGGGAAACACCATATATTTT
once,TRBD2,TRBJ2-1,TRBV6-5,CASSSGGFNNEQFF,TGTGCCAGCAGCAGCGGGGGATTCAACAATGAGCAGTTCTTC
once,TRBD1,TRBJ1-1,TRBV19,CASSEQGGTEAFF,TGTGCCAGTAGTGAACAGGGGGGAACTGAAGCTTTCTTT
.,.,TRBJ2-5,TRBV6-2/TRBV6-3,CASRPLISGLQETQYF,TGTGCCAGCCGCCCTCTGATTAGCGGCCTCCAAGAGACCCAGTACTTC
few,TRBD1,TRBJ1-4,TRBV29-1,CSVRQGSELFF,TGCAGCGTCCGACAGGGGTCGGAACTGTTTTTT
.,TRBD1,TRBJ1-4,TRBV5-5,CASSSGRTGYFATNEKLFF,TGTGCCAGCAGCAGCGGAAGGACAGGGTATTTTGCGACTAATGAAAAACTGTTTTTT
.,.,TRBJ2-2,TRBV10-2,CASRARRGLASGELFF,TGCGCCAGCAGGGCGAGGAGGGGGCTCGCTAGCGGGGAGCTGTTTTTT
.,.,TRBJ2-7,TRBV5-4,CASSLVGGDSSYEQYF,TGTGCCAGCAGCTTGGTAGGGGGGGACTCCTCCTACGAGCAGTACTTC
.,TRBD2,TRBJ2-1,TRBV15,CATSRDRLAGASYNEQFF,TGTGCCACCAGCAGAGACCGACTAGCGGGGGCCTCCTACAATGAGCAGTTCTTC
.,TRBD1,TRBJ1-2,TRBV5-6,CASSLLTGGYGYTF,TGTGCCAGCAGCCTCCTGACAGGGGGCTATGGCTACACCTTC
.,TRBD1,TRBJ1-2,TRBV4-2,CASSQEQGQYGYTF,TGTGCCAGCAGCCAAGAACAGGGGCAGTATGGCTACACCTTC
.,TRBD2,TRBJ2-7,TRBV4-1,CASSPLSSGGHYEQYF,TGCGCCAGCAGCCCTCTTTCTAGCGGGGGCCACTACGAGCAGTACTTC
few,.,TRBJ2-7,TRBV7-3,CASSQITRGRSSYEQYF,TGTGCCAGCAGCCAGATTACCAGGGGGAGGAGCTCCTACGAGCAGTACTTC
few,.,TRBJ1-5,TRBV27,CASGILGAQPQHF,TGTGCCAGCGGGATTCTGGGGGCTCAGCCCCAGCATTTT
.,.,TRBJ1-4,TRBV3-1/TRBV3-2,CASSPDNFDEKLFF,TGTGCCAGCAGCCCGGACAACTTTGATGAAAAACTGTTTTTT
once,TRBD1,TRBJ2-7,TRBV4-1,CASSQFPGQGTDEQYF,TGCGCCAGCAGCCAATTCCCGGGACAGGGAACGGACGAGCAGTACTTC
.,.,TRBJ2-2,TRBV5-6,CASDAGQNTGELFF,TGTGCCAGCGACGCAGGGCAGAACACCGGGGAGCTGTTTTTT
.,TRBD1,TRBJ1-5,TRBV7-2,CASSLNRGGAYSNQPQHF,TGTGCCAGCAGCTTGAACAGGGGGGGGGCTTATAGCAATCAGCCCCAGCATTTT
.,.,TRBJ2-2,TRBV14,CASSPFSTGSGELFF,TGTGCCAGCAGCCCCTTCTCGACAGGTTCCGGGGAGCTGTTTTTT
few,TRBD1,TRBJ1-6,TRBV7-9,CASSSGTGNSPLHF,TGTGCCAGCAGCTCTGGGACAGGGAATTCACCCCTCCACTTT
.,.,TRBJ2-5,TRBV6-5,CASSPPVSETQYF,TGTGCCAGCAGTCCCCCCGTGAGCGAGACCCAGTACTTC
.,TRBD1,TRBJ2-3,TRBV5-8,CASSLATGLVNIVDTQYF,TGTGCCAGCAGCTTGGCGACAGGGCTAGTCAATATCGTCGATACGCAGTATTTT
once,TRBD2,TRBJ2-5,TRBV14,CASSPRLAETQYF,TGTGCCAGCAGCCCTCGACTAGCGGAGACCCAGTACTTC
.,.,TRBJ1-4,TRBV29-1,CSALTQGEKLFF,TGCAGCGCTCTCACTCAGGGGGAAAAACTGTTTTTT
few,TRBD1,TRBJ1-6,TRBV28,CASSPDRGVYNSPLHF,TGTGCCAGCAGTCCGGACAGGGGAGTTTATAATTCACCCCTCCACTTT
.,TRBD1,TRBJ2-7,TRBV7-2,CASSPPGQGVNEQYF,TGTGCCAGCAGTCCTCCGGGACAGGGGGTCAACGAGCAGTACTTC
.,.,TRBJ1-5,TRBV7-2,CASSLAESNQPQHF,TGTGCCAGCAGCTTAGCTGAGAGCAATCAGCCCCAGCATTTT
.,.,TRBJ1-5,TRBV4-1,CASSQAVQGNQPQHF,TGCGCCAGCAGCCAGGCTGTACAGGGAAATCAGCCCCAGCATTTT
.,.,TRBJ1-2,TRBV6-2/TRBV6-3,CASTPPGGRGYTF,TGTGCCAGCACCCCCCCGGGAGGCCGGGGCTACACCTTC
.,.,TRBJ1-2,TRBV5-1,CASSLGGRGEDYGYTF,TGCGCCAGCAGCTTGGGGGGCCGAGGGGAGGACTATGGCTACACCTTC